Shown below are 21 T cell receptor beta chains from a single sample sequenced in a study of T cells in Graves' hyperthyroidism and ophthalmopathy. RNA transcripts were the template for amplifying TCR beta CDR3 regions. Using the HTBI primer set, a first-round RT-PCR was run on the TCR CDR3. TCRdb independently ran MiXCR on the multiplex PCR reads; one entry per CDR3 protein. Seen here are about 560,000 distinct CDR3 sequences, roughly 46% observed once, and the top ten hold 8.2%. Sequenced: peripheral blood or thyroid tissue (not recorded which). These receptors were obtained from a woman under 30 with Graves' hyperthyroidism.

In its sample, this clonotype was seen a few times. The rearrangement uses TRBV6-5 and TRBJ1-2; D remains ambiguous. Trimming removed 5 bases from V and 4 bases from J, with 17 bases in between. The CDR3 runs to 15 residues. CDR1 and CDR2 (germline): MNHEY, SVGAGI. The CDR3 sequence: CASSATTTPRYGYTF. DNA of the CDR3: TGTGCCAGCAGTGCCACCACCACACCTCGCTATGGCTACACCTTC.

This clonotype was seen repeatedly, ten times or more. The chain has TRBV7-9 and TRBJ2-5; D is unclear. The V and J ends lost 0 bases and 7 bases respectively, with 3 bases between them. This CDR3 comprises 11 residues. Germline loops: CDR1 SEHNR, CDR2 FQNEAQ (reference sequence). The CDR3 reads CASSLAGTQYF. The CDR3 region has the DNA TGTGCCAGCAGCTTAGCGGGGACCCAGTACTTC.

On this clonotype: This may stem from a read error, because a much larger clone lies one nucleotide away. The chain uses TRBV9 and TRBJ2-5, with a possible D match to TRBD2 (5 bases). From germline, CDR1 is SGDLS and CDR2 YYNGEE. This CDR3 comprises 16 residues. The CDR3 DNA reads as TGTGCCAGCAGCTTAAGCCGGAGCGGAGCTCAAGAGACCCGGTACTTC. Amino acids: CASSLSRSGAQETRYF.

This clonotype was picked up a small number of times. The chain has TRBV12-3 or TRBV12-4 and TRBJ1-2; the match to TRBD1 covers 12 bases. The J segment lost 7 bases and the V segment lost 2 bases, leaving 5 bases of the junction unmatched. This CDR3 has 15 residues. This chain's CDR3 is CASSLIEGQGAGYTF. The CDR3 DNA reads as TGTGCCAGCAGTTTAATCGAGGGACAGGGGGCTGGCTACACCTTC.

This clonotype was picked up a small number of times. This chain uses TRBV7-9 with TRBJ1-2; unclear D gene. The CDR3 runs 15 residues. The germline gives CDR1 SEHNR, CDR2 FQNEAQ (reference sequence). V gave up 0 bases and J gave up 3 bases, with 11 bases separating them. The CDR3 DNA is TGTGCCAGCAGCTTAGCATTAGCCGGGGACTATGGCTACACCTTC. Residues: CASSLALAGDYGYTF. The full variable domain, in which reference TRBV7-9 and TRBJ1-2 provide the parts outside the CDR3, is DTGVSQNPRHKITKRGQNVTFRCDPISEHNRLYWYRQTLGQGPEFLTYFQNEAQLEKSRLLSDRFSAERPKGSFSTLEIQRTEQGDSAMYLCASSLALAGDYGYTFGSGTRLTVV.

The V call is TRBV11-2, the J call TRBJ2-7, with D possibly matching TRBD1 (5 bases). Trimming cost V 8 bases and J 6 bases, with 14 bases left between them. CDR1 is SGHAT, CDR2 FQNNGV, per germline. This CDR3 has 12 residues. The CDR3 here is CASQGRQGEQYF. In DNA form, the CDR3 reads TGTGCCAGCCAAGGTCGGCAGGGCGAGCAGTACTTC.

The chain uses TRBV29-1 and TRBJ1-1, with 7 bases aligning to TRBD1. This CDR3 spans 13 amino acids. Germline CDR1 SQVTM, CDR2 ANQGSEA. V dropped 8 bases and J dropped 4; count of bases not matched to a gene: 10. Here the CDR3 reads CSKGKGAGTEAFF. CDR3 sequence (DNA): TGCAGCAAAGGGAAGGGGGCTGGCACTGAAGCTTTCTTT.

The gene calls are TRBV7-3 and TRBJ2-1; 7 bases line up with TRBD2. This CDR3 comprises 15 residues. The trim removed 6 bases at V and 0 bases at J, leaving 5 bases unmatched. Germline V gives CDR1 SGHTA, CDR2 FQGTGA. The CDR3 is CASSDRGSSYNEQFF. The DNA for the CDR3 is TGTGCCAGCAGTGATCGCGGGAGCTCCTACAATGAGCAGTTCTTC.

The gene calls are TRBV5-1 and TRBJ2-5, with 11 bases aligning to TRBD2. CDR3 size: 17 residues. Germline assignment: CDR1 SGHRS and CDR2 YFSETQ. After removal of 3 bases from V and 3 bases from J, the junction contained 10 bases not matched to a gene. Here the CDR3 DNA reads TGCGCCAGCAGCTCGGATCCCGGGACTAGCGGAAAAGAGACCCAGTACTTC. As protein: CASSSDPGTSGKETQYF.

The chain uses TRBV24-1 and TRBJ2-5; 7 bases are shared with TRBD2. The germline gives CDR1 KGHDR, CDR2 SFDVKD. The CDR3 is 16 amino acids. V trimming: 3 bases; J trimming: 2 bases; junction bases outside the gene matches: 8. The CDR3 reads CATSDRGVGGQETQYF. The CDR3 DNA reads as TGTGCCACCAGTGATCGTGGAGTGGGAGGGCAAGAGACCCAGTACTTC.

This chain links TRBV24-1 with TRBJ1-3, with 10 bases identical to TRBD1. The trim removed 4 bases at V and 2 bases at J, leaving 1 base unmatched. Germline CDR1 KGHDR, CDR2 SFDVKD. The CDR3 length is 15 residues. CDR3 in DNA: TGTGCCACCAGTGAGGGACAGGGGACTGGAAACACCATATATTTT. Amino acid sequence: CATSEGQGTGNTIYF.

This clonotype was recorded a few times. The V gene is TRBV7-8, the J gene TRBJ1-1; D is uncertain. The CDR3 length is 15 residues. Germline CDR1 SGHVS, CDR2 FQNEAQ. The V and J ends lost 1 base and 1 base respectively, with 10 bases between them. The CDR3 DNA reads TGTGCCAGCAGCTTAGAATCTCGAGAGAACACTGAAGCTTTCTTT. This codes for CASSLESRENTEAFF.

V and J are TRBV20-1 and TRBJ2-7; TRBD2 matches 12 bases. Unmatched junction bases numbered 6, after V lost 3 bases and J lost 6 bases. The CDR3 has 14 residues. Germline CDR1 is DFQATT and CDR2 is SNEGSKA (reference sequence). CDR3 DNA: TGCAGTGCTAGGACTAGCGGGAGTTGGGGCGAGCAGTACTTC. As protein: CSARTSGSWGEQYF.

CDR3 bases: TGTGCCTGGAGTTTGACCAGGGAGGGTGGCTACACCTTC. Its protein is CAWSLTREGGYTF. This chain links TRBV30 with TRBJ1-2; tentative D call: TRBD1 (5 bases). Trimming removed 2 bases at V and 7 bases at J, with 14 bases between. This CDR3 has 13 residues. Germline CDR1 is GTSNPN and CDR2 is SVGIG (reference sequence).

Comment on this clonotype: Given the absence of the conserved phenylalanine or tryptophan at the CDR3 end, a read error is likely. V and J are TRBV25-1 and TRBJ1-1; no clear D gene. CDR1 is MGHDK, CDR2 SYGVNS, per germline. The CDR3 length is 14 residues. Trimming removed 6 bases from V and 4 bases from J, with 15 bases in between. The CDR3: CASSPDLLGTEAFL. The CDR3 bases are TGTGCCAGCAGCCCGGACCTCCTAGGCACTGAAGCTTTCCTT.

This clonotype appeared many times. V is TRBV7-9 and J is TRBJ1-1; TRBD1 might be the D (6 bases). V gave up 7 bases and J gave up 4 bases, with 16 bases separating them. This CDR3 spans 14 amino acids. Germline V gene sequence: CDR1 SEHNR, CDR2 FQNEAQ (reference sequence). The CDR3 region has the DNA TGTGCCAGCACCCCTCTACAGGGACGCACTGAAGCTTTCTTT. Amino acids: CASTPLQGRTEAFF.

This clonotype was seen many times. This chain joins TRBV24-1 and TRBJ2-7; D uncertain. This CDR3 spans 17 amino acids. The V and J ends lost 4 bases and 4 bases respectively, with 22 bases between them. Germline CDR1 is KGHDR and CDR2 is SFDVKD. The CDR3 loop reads CATSDSAVGSEPYEQYF. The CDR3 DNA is TGTGCCACCAGTGACTCGGCGGTGGGCAGTGAGCCGTACGAGCAGTACTTC.

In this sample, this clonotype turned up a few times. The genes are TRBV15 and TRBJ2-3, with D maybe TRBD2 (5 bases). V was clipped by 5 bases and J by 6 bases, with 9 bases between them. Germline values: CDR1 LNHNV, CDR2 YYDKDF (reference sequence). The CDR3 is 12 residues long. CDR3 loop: CATSGGEDTQYF. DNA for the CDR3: TGTGCCACCAGCGGAGGAGAGGATACGCAGTATTTT. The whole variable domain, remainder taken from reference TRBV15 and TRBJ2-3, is DAMVIQNPRYQVTQFGKPVTLSCSQTLNHNVMYWYQQKSSQAPKLLFHYYDKDFNNEADTPDNFQSRRPNTSFCFLDIRSPGLGDTAMYLCATSGGEDTQYFGPGTRLTVL.

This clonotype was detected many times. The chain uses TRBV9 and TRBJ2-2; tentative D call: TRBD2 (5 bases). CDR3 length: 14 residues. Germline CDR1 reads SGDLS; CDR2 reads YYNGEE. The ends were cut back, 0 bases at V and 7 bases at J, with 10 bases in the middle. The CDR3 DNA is TGTGCCAGCAGCGTAGTACACGGAGGCGGGGAGCTGTTTTTT. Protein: CASSVVHGGGELFF.

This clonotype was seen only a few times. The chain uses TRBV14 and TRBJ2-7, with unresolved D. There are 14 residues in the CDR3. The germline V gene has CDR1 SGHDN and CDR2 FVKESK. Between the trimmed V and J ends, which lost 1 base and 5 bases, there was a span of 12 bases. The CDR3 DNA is TGTGCCAGCAGCCAAGTCAAGGGTCGGAACGAGCAGTACTTC. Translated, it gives CASSQVKGRNEQYF. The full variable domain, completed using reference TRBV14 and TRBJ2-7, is EAGVTQFPSHSVIEKGQTVTLRCDPISGHDNLYWYRRVMGKEIKFLLHFVKESKQDESGMPNNRFLAERTGGTYSTLKVQPAELEDSGVYFCASSQVKGRNEQYFGPGTRLTVT.

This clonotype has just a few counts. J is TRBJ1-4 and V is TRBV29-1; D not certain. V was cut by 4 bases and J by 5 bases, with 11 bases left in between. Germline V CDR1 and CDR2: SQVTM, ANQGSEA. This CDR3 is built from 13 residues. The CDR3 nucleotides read TGCAGCGTTGTCCGGGCGCAGAATGAAAAACTGTTTTTT. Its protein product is CSVVRAQNEKLFF.